The rows below give T cell receptor beta chains drawn from one sample of a study of blood T cell repertoires in COVID-19. Clones were read by immunoSEQ multiplex PCR, and TCRdb kept only the in-frame ones, dropping some. The table has roughly 340,000 clones, 80% to 90% seen once. Sequencing was performed on PBMCs or T cells enriched from blood (not recorded which). Source of these receptors: a man in his forties or fifties in a cohort exposed to, infected with or recovered from COVID-19 (not recorded which). The CDR3 runs from the conserved cysteine through the conserved F or W. D genes are given only for firm matches. Part of the rows lack a size; the others show once, few, many or a class for expanded clones.

CDR3 | DNA | length | D | J | size | V
CASTTDGRPEKLFF | TGTGCCAGCACCACAGATGGGAGGCCCGAAAAACTGTTTTTT | 14 | NA | TRBJ1-4 | once | TRBV28
CASTGVVGVNEQFF | TGTGCCAGTACCGGGGTGGTAGGAGTGAATGAGCAGTTCTTC | 14 | NA | TRBJ2-1 | NA | TRBV19
CASSSGLAGSYEQYF | TGTGCCAGCAGCTCTGGACTAGCGGGAAGCTACGAGCAGTACTTC | 15 | TRBD2 | TRBJ2-7 | NA | TRBV7-7
CASSPTSGASYEQYF | TGTGCCAGCAGTCCGACTAGCGGGGCCTCCTACGAGCAGTACTTC | 15 | TRBD2 | TRBJ2-7 | once | TRBV6-5
CASSLALQGSSYNEQFF | TGTGCCAGCAGCTTAGCCCTACAGGGGAGCTCCTACAATGAGCAGTTCTTC | 17 | TRBD1 | TRBJ2-1 | NA | TRBV11-1
CASSPDRGPYNEQFF | TGTGCCAGCAGCCCCGACAGGGGCCCCTACAATGAGCAGTTCTTC | 15 | TRBD1 | TRBJ2-1 | NA | TRBV27
CASNPSSGRGNTIYF | TGTGCCAGCAACCCCTCCTCAGGTCGTGGAAACACCATATATTTT | 15 | NA | TRBJ1-3 | NA | TRBV7-9
CASSGLGTGYQETQYF | TGCGCCAGCAGTGGCCTCGGGACAGGATACCAAGAGACCCAGTACTTC | 16 | TRBD1 | TRBJ2-5 | NA | TRBV10-1
CASSLDWKTSGPVRYEQFF | TGTGCCAGCAGCTTAGACTGGAAAACTAGCGGACCCGTTAGGTATGAGCAGTTCTTC | 19 | TRBD2 | TRBJ2-1 | NA | TRBV7-8
CASSLWGTGSSAEAFF | TGTGCCAGCAGTTTATGGGGTACAGGGTCGTCTGCTGAAGCTTTCTTT | 16 | NA | TRBJ1-1 | NA | TRBV28
CASSHPGTSGTYNEQFF | TGTGCCAGCAGCCACCCCGGAACTAGCGGGACCTACAATGAGCAGTTCTTC | 17 | TRBD2 | TRBJ2-1 | NA | TRBV7-9
CASSDRASNQPQHF | TGTGCCAGCAGTGACAGGGCCTCAAATCAGCCCCAGCATTTT | 14 | NA | TRBJ1-5 | NA | TRBV25-1
CASSLEGRGWSTEAFF | TGTGCCAGCAGCTTGGAGGGCAGGGGGTGGTCCACTGAAGCTTTCTTT | 16 | TRBD1 | TRBJ1-1 | NA | TRBV5-6
CASSRLSTVDPGELFF | TGTGCCAGCAGCCGCCTTTCGACTGTCGACCCCGGGGAGCTGTTTTTT | 16 | NA | TRBJ2-2 | NA | TRBV3-1/TRBV3-2
CARDSKVYEQYF | TGTGCCCGCGACAGTAAAGTATACGAGCAGTACTTC | 12 | NA | TRBJ2-7 | few | TRBV30
CATSDLSRGLTGELFF | TGTGCCACCAGTGATTTGAGCAGGGGGCTCACCGGGGAGCTGTTTTTT | 16 | TRBD1 | TRBJ2-2 | NA | TRBV24-1
CASSQDSYGYTF | TGCGCCAGCAGCCAAGACAGCTATGGCTACACCTTC | 12 | NA | TRBJ1-2 | NA | TRBV5-1
CAIRAQGRGETQYF | TGTGCCATCAGAGCACAGGGGCGGGGAGAGACCCAGTACTTC | 14 | NA | TRBJ2-5 | NA | TRBV10-3
CASSDRGPYEQYF | TGCGCCAGCAGTGACAGGGGTCCCTACGAGCAGTACTTC | 13 | NA | TRBJ2-7 | NA | TRBV10-1
CASSVSGGNNEQFF | TGTGCCAGCAGCGTTTCGGGGGGCAACAATGAGCAGTTCTTC | 14 | NA | TRBJ2-1 | NA | TRBV9
CASSQLNSGRYYEQYF | TGTGCCAGCAGTCAACTGAACAGCGGGAGATACTACGAGCAGTACTTC | 16 | TRBD2 | TRBJ2-7 | NA | TRBV27
CASSQSGNANYGYTF | TGTGCCAGCAGCCAGTCAGGGAACGCAAACTATGGCTACACCTTC | 15 | NA | TRBJ1-2 | NA | TRBV3-1/TRBV3-2